This paragraph reports one T cell receptor (beta chain). The data are from a study of T-cell reconstitution after alpha-beta-depleted transplantation in children. Germline V CDR1 and CDR2: MGHRA, YSYEKL. J gave up 4 bases and V 6 bases, and 8 bases lay outside the gene matches. There are 14 residues in the CDR3. Unique molecular identifiers featured in how the TCRbeta library was prepared. One entry per CDR3 protein, called by TCRdb with MiXCR from the PCR reads. The data show around 480,000 distinct CDR3 sequences, with around a third seen just once and approximately 2.3% held by the top ten. Sequencing used PBMCs from the stem cell graft donor, obtained from the stem cell graft. The TCR was taken from a human donor who donated a stem cell graft to a child with aplastic anemia. The chain uses TRBV4-1 and TRBJ2-7; 8 bases fit TRBD2. The CDR3 loop is CASSYTSGDYEQYF. In DNA, the CDR3 is TGCGCCAGCAGTTACACTAGCGGTGATTACGAGCAGTACTTC.